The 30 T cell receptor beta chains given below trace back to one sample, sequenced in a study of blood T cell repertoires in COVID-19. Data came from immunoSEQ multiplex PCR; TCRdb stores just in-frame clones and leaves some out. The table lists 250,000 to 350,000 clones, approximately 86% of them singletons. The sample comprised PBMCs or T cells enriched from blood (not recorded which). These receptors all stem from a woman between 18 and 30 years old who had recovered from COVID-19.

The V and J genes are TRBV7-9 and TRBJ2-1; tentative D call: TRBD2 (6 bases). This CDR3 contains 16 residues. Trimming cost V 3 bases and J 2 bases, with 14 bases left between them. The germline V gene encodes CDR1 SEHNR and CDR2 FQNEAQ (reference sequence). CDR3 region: CASSLEGNSAYNEQFF. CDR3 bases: TGTGCCAGCAGCTTGGAGGGAAACAGCGCCTACAATGAGCAGTTCTTC.

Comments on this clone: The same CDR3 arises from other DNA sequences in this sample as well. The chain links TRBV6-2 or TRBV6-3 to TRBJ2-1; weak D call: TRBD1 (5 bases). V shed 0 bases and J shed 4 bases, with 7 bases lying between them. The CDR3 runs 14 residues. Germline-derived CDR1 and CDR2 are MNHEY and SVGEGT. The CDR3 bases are TGTGCCAGCAGTTACTCGGGGCTTTACAATGAGCAGTTCTTC. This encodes CASSYSGLYNEQFF.

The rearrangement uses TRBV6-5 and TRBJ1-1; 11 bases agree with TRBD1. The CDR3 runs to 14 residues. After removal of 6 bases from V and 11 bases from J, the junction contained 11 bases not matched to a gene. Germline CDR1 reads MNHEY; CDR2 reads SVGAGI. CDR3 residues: CASSKDRGLLVAFF. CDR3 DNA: TGTGCCAGCAGCAAGGACAGGGGGCTCCTGGTGGCTTTCTTT.

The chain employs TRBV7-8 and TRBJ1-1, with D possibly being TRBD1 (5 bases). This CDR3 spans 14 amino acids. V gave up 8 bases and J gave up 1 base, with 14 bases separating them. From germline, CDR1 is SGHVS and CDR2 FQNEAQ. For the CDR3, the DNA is TGTGCCAGCGGTGTGGGGGGAAAGAACACTGAAGCTTTCTTT. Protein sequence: CASGVGGKNTEAFF.

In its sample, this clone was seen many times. The CDR3 reads CASSLAGRGFGRNSPLHF. Written as DNA, the CDR3 is TGCGCCAGCAGCTTGGCCGGCAGGGGGTTCGGACGCAATTCACCCCTCCACTTT. The rearrangement joins TRBV5-1 to TRBJ1-6, with TRBD1 matching over 7 bases. This CDR3 comprises 18 residues. After removal of 0 bases from V and 7 bases from J, the junction contained 13 bases not matched to a gene. Germline V lookup: CDR1 SGHRS, CDR2 YFSETQ.

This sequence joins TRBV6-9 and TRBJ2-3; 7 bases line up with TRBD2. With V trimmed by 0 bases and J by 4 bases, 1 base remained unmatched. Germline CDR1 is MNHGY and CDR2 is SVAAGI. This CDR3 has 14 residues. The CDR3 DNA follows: TGTGCCAGCAGTTATTCACGGGGGGCAGATACGCAGTATTTT. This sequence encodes CASSYSRGADTQYF.

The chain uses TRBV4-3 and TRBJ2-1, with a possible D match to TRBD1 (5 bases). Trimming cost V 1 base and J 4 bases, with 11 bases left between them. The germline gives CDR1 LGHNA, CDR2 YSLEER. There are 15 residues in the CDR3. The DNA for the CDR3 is TGCGCCAGCAGCCAAGGCCAGACAGTTTACAATGAGCAGTTCTTC. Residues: CASSQGQTVYNEQFF.

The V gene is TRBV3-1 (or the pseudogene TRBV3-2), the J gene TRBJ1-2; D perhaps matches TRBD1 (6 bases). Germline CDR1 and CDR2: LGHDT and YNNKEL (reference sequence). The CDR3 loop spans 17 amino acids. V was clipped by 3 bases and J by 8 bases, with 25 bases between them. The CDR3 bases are TGTGCCAGCAGCCATGACCGGGGGGGCAGGGAATCGGAAGGCTACACCTTC. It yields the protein CASSHDRGGRESEGYTF.

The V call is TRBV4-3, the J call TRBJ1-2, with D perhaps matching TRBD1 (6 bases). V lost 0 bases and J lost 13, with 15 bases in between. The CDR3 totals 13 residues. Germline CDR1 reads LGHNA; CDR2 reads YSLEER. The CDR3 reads CASSQDGPGVSTF. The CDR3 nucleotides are TGCGCCAGCAGCCAAGATGGCCCAGGGGTGAGCACCTTC.

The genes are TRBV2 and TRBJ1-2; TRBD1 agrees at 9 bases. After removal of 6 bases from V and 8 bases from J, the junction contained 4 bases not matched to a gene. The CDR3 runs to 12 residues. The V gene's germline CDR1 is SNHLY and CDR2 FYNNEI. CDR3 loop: CASRGQGAGYTF. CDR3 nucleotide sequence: TGTGCCAGCAGGGGACAGGGAGCCGGCTACACCTTC.

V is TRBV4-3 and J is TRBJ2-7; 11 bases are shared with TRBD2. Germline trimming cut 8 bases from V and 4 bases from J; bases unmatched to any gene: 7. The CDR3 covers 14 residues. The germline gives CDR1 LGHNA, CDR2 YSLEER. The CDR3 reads CASALAGVRYEQYF. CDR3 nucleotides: TGCGCCAGCGCACTAGCGGGAGTAAGGTACGAGCAGTACTTC.

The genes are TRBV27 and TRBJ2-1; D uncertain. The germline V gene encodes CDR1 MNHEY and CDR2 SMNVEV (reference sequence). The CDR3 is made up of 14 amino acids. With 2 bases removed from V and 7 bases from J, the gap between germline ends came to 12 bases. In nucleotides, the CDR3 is TGTGCCAGCAGTTTACAAGCTACCGGGAATGAGCAGTTCTTC. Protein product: CASSLQATGNEQFF.

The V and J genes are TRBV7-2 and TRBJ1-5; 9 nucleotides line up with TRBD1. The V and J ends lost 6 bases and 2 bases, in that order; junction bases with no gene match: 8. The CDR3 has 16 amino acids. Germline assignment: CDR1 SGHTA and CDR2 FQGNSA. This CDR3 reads CASRATGGGGNQPQHF. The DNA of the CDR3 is TGTGCCAGCAGGGCAACAGGGGGCGGCGGCAATCAGCCCCAGCATTTT. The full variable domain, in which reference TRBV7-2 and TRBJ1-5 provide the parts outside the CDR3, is GAGVSQSPSNKVTEKGKDVELRCDPISGHTALYWYRQSLGQGLEFLIYFQGNSAPDKSGLPSDRFSAERTGGSVSTLTIQRTQQEDSAVYLCASRATGGGGNQPQHFGDGTRLSIL.

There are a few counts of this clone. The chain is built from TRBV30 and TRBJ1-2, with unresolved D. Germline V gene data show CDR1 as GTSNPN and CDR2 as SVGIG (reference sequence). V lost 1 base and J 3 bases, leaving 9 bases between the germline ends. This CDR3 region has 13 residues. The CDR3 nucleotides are TGTGCCTGGAGTGCACGCGCGGACTATGGCTACACCTTC. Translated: CAWSARADYGYTF. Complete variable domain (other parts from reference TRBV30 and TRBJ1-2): SQTIHQWPATLVQPVGSPLSLECTVEGTSNPNLYWYRQAAGRGLQLLFYSVGIGQISSEVPQNLSASRPQDRQFILSSKKLLLSDSGFYLCAWSARADYGYTFGSGTRLTVV.

The CDR3 nucleotides are TGTGCCAGCAGCCAAGACAGGGAAGTTATAGTCACTGAAGCTTTCTTT. Translated: CASSQDREVIVTEAFF. This chain uses TRBV14 with TRBJ1-1; tentative D call: TRBD1 (5 bases). Germline V gene lookup returns CDR1 SGHDN and CDR2 FVKESK. The CDR3 covers 16 residues. Deletions cut 0 bases from V and 4 bases from J, with 15 bases between.

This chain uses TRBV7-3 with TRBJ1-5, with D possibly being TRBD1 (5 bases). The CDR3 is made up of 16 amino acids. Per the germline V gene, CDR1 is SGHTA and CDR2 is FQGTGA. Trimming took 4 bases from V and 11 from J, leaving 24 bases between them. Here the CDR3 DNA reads TGTGCCAGCAGCTCCCCTGAAGGAGGGGAGGATAGGACCCAGCATTTT. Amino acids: CASSSPEGGEDRTQHF.

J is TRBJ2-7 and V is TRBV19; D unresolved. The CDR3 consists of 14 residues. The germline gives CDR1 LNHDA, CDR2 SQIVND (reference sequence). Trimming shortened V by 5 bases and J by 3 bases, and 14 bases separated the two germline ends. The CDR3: CASSWAQYGYEQYF. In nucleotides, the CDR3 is TGTGCCAGTAGTTGGGCACAATACGGCTACGAGCAGTACTTC.

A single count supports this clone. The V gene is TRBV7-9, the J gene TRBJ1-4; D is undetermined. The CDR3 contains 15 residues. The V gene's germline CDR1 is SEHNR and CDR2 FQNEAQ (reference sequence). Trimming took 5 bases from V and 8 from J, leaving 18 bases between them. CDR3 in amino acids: CASSRRETKDEKLFF. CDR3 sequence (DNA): TGTGCCAGCAGCCGCCGGGAGACCAAGGACGAAAAACTGTTTTTT.

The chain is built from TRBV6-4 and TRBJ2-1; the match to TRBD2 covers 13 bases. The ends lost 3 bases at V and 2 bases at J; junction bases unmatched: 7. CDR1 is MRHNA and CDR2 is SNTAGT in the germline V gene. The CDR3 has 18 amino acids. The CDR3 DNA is TGTGCCAGCAGTGAGACTAGCGGGAGGCCCCTCACCTACAATGAGCAGTTCTTC. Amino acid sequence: CASSETSGRPLTYNEQFF.

In DNA, the CDR3 is TGTGCCAGCAGTTTTTTTGGGACAGGTCATTATAGCAATCAGCCCCAGCATTTT. This translates into CASSFFGTGHYSNQPQHF. The chain recombines TRBV5-6 with TRBJ1-5, with TRBD1 matching over 8 bases. The V and J ends lost 5 bases and 0 bases, in that order; junction bases with no gene match: 13. Germline CDR1 is SGHDT and CDR2 is YYEEEE. This CDR3 contains 18 residues.

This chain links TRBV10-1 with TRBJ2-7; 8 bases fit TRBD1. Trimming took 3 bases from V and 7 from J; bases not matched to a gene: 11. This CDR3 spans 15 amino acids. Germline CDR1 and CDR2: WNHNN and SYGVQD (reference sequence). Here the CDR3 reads CASSDCPGGPWEQYF. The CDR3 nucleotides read TGCGCCAGCAGTGATTGCCCAGGGGGCCCATGGGAGCAGTACTTC.

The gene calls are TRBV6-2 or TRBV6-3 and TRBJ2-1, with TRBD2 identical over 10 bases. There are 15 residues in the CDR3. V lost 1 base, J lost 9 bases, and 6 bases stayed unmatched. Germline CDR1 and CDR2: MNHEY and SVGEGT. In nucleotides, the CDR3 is TGTGCCAGCAGTTACTACAGCGGGGGGGCCGGTGAGCAGTTCTTC. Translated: CASSYYSGGAGEQFF.

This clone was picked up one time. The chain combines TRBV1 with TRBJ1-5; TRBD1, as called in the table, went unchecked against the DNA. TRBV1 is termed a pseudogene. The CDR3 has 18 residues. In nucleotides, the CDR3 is TGCACCAGCAGCCAAGATGGTCAGACAGACTTTAGCAATCAGCCCCAGCATTTT. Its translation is CTSSQDGQTDFSNQPQHF.

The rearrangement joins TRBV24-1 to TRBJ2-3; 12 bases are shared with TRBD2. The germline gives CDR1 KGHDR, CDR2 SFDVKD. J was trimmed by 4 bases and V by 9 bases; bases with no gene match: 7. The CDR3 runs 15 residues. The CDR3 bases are TGTGCCACCTCAATGACTAGCGGGGGCTCAGATACGCAGTATTTT. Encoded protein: CATSMTSGGSDTQYF.

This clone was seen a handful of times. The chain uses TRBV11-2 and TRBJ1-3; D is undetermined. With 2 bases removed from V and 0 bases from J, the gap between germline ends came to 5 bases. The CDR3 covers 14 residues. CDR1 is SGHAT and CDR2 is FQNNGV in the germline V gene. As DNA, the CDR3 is TGTGCCAGCAGCTTAACCGGCTCTGGAAACACCATATATTTT. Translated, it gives CASSLTGSGNTIYF.

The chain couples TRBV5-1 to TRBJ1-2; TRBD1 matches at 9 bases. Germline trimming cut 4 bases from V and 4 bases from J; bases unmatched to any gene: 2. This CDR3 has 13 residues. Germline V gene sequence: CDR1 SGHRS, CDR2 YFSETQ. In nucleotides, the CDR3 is TGCGCCAGCAGCCCGGACAGGGGCTATGGCTACACCTTC. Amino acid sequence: CASSPDRGYGYTF.

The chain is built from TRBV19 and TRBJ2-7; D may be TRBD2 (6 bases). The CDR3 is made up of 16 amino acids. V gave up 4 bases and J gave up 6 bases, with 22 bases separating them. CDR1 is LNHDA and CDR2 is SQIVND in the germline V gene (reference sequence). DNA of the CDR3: TGTGCCAGTAGTAAATGGGGGAAAGCCGAGGGAGGCGAGCAGTACTTC. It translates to CASSKWGKAEGGEQYF.

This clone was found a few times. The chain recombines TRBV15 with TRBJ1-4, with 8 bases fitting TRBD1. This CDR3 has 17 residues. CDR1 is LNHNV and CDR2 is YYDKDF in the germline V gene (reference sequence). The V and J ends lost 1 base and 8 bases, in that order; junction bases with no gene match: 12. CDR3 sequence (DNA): TGTGCCACCAGCAGAGGCCGGGACAGGAGTCCGGGCGAAAAACTGTTTTTT. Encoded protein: CATSRGRDRSPGEKLFF.

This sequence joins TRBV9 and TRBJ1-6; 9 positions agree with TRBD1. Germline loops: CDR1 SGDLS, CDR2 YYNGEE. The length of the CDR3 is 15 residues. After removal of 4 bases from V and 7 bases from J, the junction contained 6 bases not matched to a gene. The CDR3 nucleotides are TGTGCCAGCAGCCGCTTGGGACAGGGAAATTCACCCCTCCACTTT. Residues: CASSRLGQGNSPLHF.

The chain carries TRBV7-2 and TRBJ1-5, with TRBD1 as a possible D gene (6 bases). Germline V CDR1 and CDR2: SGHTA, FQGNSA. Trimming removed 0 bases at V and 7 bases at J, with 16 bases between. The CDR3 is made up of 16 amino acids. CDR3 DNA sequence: TGTGCCAGCAGCTTAGCGCAGCAGGGGATGGGGCAGCCCCAGCATTTT. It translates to CASSLAQQGMGQPQHF.